The clone carrying this T cell receptor (beta chain) was seen a few times. These data come from a study of cytomegalovirus exposure and HLA in healthy donors. Produced via immunoSEQ multiplex PCR; TCRdb's table is partial and in-frame only. Found here are fewer than 250,000 clones, just under 90% of them singletons; the top ten hold about 3%. The V and J ends lost 5 bases and 8 bases, in that order; junction bases with no gene match: 10. The V gene's germline CDR1 is SGHTA and CDR2 FQGTGA. CDR3 length equals 16 residues. Sequencing was performed on PBMCs. V usage is TRBV7-3 and J usage is TRBJ2-1; 12 bases agree with TRBD2. The clonotype comes from a man aged 18-30 years in good health and CMV-seronegative. The CDR3 region has the DNA TGTGCCAGCAGCCAAGGGCTAGCGGGAGGGATAGATGAGCAGTTCTTC. Its protein product is CASSQGLAGGIDEQFF.